This section outlines one TCR beta chain sequence together with its context. The target antigen is unknown. PCR employed 60 Vbeta and 13 Jbeta primers. Authors' data handling: As a later analysis found, there were 70 million to 100 million unique TCR beta chains, of which some 10 million were shared. Generated by immunoSEQ multiplex PCR, the TCRdb table keeps only in-frame clones and is missing some. That table gives V, J and clone size, and the DNA gave D and trimming. The table records about 140,000 clones, roughly 87% of them present only once. The data were obtained in a study of cytomegalovirus exposure and HLA in healthy donors. Study findings and constraints: Reports showed the classifier diagnosing cytomegalovirus status with high specificity and sensitivity. A later analysis revealed that TCR association rates differed between HLA loci, peaking at DRB1 and bottoming out at HLA-C.

This TCR was recovered from a woman aged 35 to 49 in good health and CMV-seronegative. Sequences were obtained from PBMCs.

In DNA form, the CDR3 reads TGCGCCAGCAGCTTGGGGGACACTTACAATGAGCAGTTCTTC. Residues: CASSLGDTYNEQFF. The chain couples TRBV5-1 to TRBJ2-1; possible D gene TRBD1, 6 bases. The CDR3 has 14 residues. V was trimmed by 0 bases and J by 4 bases, leaving 8 bases between them. The germline V gene has CDR1 SGHRS and CDR2 YFSETQ. Drawing the rest from reference TRBV5-1 and TRBJ2-1, the complete variable domain is KAGVTQTPRYLIKTRGQQVTLSCSPISGHRSVSWYQQTPGQGLQFLFEYFSETQRNKGNFPGRFSGRQFSNSRSEMNVSTLELGDSALYLCASSLGDTYNEQFFGPGTRLTVL.